The 3 T cell receptor beta chains given below trace back to one sample, sequenced in a study of identical twins. MiXCR was run by TCRdb on the 5' RACE reads, yielding one entry per CDR3 protein. In the table there are 690,000 or so distinct CDR3 sequences, more than 6.5% of which are singletons. This same sample was also part of a study on yellow fever vaccine responses in identical twins.

Material for sequencing was PBMCs. The receptors shown here come from a young woman in good health.

V and J are TRBV28 and TRBJ2-1; D not resolved. Germline V gene sequence: CDR1 MDHEN, CDR2 SYDVKM. Trimming removed 7 bases at V and 6 bases at J, with 16 bases between. The CDR3 contains 14 residues. The CDR3: CASTLARTTNEQFF. In nucleotides, the CDR3 is TGTGCCAGCACCCTCGCCCGAACTACCAATGAGCAGTTCTTC.

This clonotype was detected many times. The rearrangement joins TRBV20-1 to TRBJ2-3; TRBD1 aligns across 9 bases. The V gene's germline CDR1 is DFQATT and CDR2 SNEGSKA (reference sequence). The CDR3 length is 15 residues. The V gene end was trimmed by 7 bases and the J gene end by 1 base; junction bases not matched to a gene: 9. The CDR3 bases are TGCAGTGGGGACAGGGCCCCTGACCGCACAGATACGCAGTATTTT. Translating it yields CSGDRAPDRTDTQYF.

This chain's CDR3 is CASSSNIRPLADTQYF. CDR3 nucleotides: TGCGCCAGCAGCTCCAACATCCGGCCTCTCGCAGATACGCAGTATTTT. The chain joins TRBV5-1 to TRBJ2-3; D is unclear. The CDR3 sequence is 16 residues long. V gave up 3 bases and J gave up 4 bases, with 18 bases separating them. Germline CDR1 is SGHRS and CDR2 is YFSETQ.